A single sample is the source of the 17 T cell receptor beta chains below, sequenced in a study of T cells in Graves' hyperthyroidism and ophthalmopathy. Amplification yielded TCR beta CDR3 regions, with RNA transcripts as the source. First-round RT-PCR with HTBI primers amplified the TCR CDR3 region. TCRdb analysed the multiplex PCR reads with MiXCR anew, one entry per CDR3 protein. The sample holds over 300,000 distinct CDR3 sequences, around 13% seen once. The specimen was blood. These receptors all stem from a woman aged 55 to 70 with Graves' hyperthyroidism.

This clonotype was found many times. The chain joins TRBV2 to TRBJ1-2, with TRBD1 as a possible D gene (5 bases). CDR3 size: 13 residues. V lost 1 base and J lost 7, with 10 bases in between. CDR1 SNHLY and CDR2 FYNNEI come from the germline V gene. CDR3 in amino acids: CASSEGAGLGYTF. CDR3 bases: TGTGCCAGCAGTGAAGGGGCAGGGCTTGGCTACACCTTC.

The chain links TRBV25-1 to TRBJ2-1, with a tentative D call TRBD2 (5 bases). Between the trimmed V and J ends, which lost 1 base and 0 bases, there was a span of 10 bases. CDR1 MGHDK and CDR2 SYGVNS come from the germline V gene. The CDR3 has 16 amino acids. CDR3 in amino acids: CASSEWAGRSYNEQFF. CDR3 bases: TGTGCCAGCAGTGAATGGGCGGGCCGCTCCTACAATGAGCAGTTCTTC.

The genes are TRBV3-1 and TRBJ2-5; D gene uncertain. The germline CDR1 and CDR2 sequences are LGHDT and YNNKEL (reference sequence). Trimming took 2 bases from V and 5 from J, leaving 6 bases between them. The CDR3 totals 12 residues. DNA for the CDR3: TGTGCCAGCAGCCAAAGTGTTGAGACCCAGTACTTC. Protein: CASSQSVETQYF.

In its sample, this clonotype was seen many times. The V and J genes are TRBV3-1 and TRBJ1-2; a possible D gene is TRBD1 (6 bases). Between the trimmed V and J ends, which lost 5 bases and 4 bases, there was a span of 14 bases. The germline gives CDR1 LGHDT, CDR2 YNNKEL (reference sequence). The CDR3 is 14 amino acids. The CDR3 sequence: CASSKVQGLYGYTF. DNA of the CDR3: TGTGCCAGCAGCAAGGTACAGGGTCTCTATGGCTACACCTTC.

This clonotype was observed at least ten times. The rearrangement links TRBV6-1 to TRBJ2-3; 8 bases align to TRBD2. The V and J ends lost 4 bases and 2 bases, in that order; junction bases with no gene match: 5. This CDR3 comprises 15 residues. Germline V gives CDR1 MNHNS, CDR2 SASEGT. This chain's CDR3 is CASSVLAGNTDTQYF. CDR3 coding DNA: TGTGCCAGCAGTGTATTAGCGGGGAACACAGATACGCAGTATTTT.

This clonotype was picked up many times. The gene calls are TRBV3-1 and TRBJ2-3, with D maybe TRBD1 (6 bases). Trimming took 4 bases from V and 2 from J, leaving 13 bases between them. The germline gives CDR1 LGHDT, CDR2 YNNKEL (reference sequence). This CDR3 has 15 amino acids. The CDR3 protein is CASSPLQGVTDTQYF. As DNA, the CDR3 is TGTGCCAGCAGCCCCCTACAGGGAGTCACAGATACGCAGTATTTT.

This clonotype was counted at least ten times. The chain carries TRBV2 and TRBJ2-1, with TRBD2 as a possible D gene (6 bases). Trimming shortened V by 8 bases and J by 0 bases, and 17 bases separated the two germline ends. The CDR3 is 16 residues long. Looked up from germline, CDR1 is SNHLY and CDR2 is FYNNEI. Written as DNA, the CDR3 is TGTGCCAGCTCGCCTTTTCTAGCGCCCTCCTACAATGAGCAGTTCTTC. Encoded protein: CASSPFLAPSYNEQFF.

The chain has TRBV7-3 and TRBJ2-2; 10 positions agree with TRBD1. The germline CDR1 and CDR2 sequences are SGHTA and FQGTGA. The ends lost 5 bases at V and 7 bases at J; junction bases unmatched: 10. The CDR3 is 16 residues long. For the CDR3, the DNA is TGTGCCAGCAGCAGATTTGACAGGGGGCGAGGCGGGGAGCTGTTTTTT. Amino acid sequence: CASSRFDRGRGGELFF. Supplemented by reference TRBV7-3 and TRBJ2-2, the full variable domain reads GAGVSQTPSNKVTEKGKYVELRCDPISGHTALYWYRQSLGQGPEFLIYFQGTGAADDSGLPNDRFFAVRPEGSVSTLKIQRTERGDSAVYLCASSRFDRGRGGELFFGEGSRLTVL.

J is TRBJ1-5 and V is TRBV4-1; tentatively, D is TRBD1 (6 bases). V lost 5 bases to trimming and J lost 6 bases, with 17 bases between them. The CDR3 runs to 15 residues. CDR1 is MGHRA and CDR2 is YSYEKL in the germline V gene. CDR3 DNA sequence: TGCGCCAGCAGCGGCGGGGGGGGCTTTTTTCAGCCCCAGCATTTT. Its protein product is CASSGGGGFFQPQHF.

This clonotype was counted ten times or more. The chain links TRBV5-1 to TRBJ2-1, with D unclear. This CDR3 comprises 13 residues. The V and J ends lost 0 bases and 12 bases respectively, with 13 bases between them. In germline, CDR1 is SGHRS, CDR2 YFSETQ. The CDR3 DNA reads TGCGCCAGCAGCTTGGACTATGATGAGGTGCAGTTCTTC. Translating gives CASSLDYDEVQFF. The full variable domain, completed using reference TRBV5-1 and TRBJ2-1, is KAGVTQTPRYLIKTRGQQVTLSCSPISGHRSVSWYQQTPGQGLQFLFEYFSETQRNKGNFPGRFSGRQFSNSRSEMNVSTLELGDSALYLCASSLDYDEVQFFGPGTRLTVL.

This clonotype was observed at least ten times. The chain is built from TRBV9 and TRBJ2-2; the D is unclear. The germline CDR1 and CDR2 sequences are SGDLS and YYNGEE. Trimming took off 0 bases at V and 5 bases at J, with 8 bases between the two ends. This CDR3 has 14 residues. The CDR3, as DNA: TGTGCCAGCAGCGTAGACGATTGGACCGGGGAGCTGTTTTTT. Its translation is CASSVDDWTGELFF.

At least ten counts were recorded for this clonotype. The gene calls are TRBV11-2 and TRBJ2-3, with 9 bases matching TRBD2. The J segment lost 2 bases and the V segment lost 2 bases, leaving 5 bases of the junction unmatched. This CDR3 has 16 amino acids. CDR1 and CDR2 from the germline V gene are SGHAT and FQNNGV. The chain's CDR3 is CASSLISGSSTDTQYF. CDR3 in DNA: TGTGCCAGCAGCTTAATTAGCGGGAGCTCCACAGATACGCAGTATTTT.

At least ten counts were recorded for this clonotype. In nucleotides, the CDR3 is TGCAGTGCTAGAGATCTTACAGCACTGACTGAAGCTTTCTTT. Translated: CSARDLTALTEAFF. The genes are TRBV20-1 and TRBJ1-1; no reliable D call. The V gene's germline CDR1 is DFQATT and CDR2 SNEGSKA (reference sequence). The CDR3 has 14 amino acids. V lost 0 bases to trimming and J lost 5 bases, with 13 bases between them.

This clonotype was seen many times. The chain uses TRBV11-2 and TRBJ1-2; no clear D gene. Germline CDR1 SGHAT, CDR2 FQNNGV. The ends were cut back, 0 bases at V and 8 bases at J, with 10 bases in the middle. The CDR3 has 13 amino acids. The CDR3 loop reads CASSLDQSPGYTF. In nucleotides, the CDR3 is TGTGCCAGCAGCTTAGATCAGTCTCCGGGCTACACCTTC.

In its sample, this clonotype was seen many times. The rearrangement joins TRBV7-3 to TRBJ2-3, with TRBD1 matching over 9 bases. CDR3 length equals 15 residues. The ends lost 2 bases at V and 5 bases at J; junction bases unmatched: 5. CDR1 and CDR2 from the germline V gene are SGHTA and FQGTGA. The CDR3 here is CASSLSTGGLDTQYF. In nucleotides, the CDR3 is TGTGCCAGCAGCTTATCTACAGGGGGCTTAGATACGCAGTATTTT.

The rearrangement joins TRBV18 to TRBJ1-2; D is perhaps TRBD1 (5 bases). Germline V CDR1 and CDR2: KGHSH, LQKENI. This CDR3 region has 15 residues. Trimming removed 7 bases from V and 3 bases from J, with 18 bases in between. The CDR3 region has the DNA TGTGCCAGCTTACCGGGGGGACGCAAGGACTATGGCTACACCTTC. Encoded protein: CASLPGGRKDYGYTF.

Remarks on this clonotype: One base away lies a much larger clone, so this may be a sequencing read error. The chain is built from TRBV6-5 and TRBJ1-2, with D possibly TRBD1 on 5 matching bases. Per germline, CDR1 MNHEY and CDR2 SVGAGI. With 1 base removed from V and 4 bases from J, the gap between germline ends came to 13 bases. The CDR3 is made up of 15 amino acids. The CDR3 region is CASSYWQGGSYGYTF. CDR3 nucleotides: TGTGCCAGCAGTTACTGGCAGGGAGGATCCTATGGCTACACCTTC.